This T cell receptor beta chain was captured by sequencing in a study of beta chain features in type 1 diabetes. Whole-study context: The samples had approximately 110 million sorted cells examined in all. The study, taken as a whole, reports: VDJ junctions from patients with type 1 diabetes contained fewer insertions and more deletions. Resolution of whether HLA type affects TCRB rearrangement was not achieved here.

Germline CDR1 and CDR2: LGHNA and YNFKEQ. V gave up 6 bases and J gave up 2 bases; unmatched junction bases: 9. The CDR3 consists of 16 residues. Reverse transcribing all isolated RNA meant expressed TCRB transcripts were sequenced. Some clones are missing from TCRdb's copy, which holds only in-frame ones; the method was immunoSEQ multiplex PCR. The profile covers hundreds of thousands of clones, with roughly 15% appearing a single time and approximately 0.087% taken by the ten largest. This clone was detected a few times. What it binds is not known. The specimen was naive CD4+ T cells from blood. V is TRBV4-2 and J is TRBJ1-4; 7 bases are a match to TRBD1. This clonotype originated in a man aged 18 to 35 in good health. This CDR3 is CASSSDRDPTNEKLFF. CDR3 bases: TGTGCCAGCAGTTCTGACAGGGATCCCACTAATGAAAAACTGTTTTTT.